This TCR beta chain comes out of a study of T-cell memory formation after mild COVID-19. TCRdb ran MiXCR on the 5' RACE reads and lists one entry per CDR3 protein. The repertoire holds some 330,000 distinct CDR3 sequences, with over 20% as singletons. V was pared by 5 bases and J by 5 bases, with 13 bases between. The length of the CDR3 is 14 residues. Germline-derived CDR1 and CDR2 are SGHNT and YYREEE (reference sequence). The sequenced sample consisted of PBMCs or a T cell subset sorted from them (not recorded which). This sequence joins TRBV5-4 and TRBJ2-2; the D gene could be TRBD1 or TRBD2 (5 bases each). This TCR derives from an adult woman who had mild COVID-19 (a few samples of this study predate the infection). Cell type and time point are not known. CDR3 nucleotides: TGTGCCAGCAGAGGGGTGGGAGAGACCGGGGAGCTGTTTTTT. Residues: CASRGVGETGELFF. The full variable domain, rest sourced from reference TRBV5-4 and TRBJ2-2, is ETGVTQSPTHLIKTRGQQVTLRCSSQSGHNTVSWYQQALGQGPQFIFQYYREEENGRGNFPPRFSGLQFPNYSSELNVNALELDDSALYLCASRGVGETGELFFGEGSRLTVL.